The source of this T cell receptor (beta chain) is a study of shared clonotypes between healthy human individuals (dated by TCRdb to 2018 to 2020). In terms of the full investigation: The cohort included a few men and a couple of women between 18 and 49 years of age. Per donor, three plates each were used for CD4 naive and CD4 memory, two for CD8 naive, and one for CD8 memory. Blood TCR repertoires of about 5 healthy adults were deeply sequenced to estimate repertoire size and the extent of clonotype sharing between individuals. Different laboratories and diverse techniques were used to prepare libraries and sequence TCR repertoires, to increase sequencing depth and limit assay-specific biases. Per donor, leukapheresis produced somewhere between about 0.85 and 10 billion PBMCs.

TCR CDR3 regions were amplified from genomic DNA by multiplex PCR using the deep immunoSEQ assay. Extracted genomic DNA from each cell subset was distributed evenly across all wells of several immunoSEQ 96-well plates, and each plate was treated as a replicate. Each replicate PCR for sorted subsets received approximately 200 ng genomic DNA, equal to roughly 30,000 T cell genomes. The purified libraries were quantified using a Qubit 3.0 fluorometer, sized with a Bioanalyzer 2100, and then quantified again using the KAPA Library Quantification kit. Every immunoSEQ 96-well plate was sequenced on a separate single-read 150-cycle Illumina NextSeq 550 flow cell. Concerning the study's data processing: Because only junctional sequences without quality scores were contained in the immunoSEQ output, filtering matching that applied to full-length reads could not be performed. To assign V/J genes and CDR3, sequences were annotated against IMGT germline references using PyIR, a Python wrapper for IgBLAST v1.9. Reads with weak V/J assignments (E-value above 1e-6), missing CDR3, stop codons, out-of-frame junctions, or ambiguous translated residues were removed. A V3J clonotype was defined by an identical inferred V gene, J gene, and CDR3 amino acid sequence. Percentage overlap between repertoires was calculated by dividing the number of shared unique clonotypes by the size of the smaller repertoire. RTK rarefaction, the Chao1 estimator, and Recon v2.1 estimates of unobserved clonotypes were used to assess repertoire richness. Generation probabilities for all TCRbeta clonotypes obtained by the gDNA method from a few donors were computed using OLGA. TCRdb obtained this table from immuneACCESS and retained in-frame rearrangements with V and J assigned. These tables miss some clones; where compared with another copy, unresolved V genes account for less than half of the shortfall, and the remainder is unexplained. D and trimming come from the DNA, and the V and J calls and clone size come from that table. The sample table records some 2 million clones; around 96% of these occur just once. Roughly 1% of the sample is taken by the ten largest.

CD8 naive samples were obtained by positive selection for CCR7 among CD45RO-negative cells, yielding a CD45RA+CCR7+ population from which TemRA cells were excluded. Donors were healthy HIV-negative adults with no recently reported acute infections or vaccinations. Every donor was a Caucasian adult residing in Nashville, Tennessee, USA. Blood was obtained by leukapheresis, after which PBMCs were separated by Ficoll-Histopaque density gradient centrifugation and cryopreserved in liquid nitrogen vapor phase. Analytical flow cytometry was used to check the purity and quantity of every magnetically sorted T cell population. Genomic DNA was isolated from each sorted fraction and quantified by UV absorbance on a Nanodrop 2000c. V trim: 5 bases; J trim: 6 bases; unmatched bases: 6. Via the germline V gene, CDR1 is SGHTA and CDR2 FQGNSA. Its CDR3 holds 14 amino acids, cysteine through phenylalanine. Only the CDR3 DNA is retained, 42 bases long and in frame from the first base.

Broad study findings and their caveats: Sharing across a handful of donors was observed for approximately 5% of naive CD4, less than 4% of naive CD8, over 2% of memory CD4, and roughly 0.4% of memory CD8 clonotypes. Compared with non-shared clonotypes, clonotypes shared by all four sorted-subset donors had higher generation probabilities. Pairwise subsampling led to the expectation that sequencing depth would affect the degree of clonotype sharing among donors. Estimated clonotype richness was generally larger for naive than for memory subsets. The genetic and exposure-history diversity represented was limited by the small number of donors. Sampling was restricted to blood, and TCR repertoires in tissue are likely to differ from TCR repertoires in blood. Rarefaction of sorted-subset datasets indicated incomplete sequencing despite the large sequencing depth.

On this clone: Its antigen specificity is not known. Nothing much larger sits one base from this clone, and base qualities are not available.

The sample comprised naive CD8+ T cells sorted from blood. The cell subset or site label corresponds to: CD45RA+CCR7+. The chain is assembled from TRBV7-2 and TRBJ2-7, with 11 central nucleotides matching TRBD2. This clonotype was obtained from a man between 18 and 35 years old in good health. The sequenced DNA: TGTGCCAGCAGCCCCACTAGCGGGAGCCTCGAGCAGTACTTC. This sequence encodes CASSPTSGSLEQYF.